Presented here are 3 T cell receptor beta chains from one specimen sequenced in a study of CD8+CD57+ T cells in acquired aplastic anemia. According to the study, genomic DNA was the template for TCR beta VDJ and CDR3 profiling. MiXCR, applied by TCRdb to the reads, yields one record per CDR3 protein. The repertoire consists of 250,000 to 300,000 distinct CDR3 sequences, with around 60% occurring once and the leading ten covering 8%. The sample taken for sequencing was sorted CD4+, CD8+, or CD8+CD57+ T cells (not recorded which) from PBMCs. These receptor sequences come from a human donor with severe aplastic anemia or a healthy control (not recorded which).

This clonotype was counted many times. The rearrangement links TRBV4-2 to TRBJ1-3; maybe TRBD1 (5 bases). V shed 0 bases and J shed 6 bases, with 9 bases lying between them. CDR3 length: 14 amino acids. Germline V CDR1 and CDR2: LGHNA, YNFKEQ. The CDR3 loop is CASSQDRDPNTIYF. For the CDR3, the DNA is TGTGCCAGCAGCCAAGACCGGGACCCAAACACCATATATTTT.

The V gene is TRBV6-1, the J gene TRBJ2-7, with 11 nucleotides matching TRBD2. The CDR3 sequence is 15 residues long. The trim removed 3 bases at V and 3 bases at J, leaving 4 bases unmatched. CDR1 is MNHNS and CDR2 is SASEGT in the germline V gene. The CDR3 protein is CASSDFGTSGYEQYF. The CDR3 bases are TGTGCCAGCAGTGACTTCGGGACTAGCGGCTACGAGCAGTACTTC.

The rearrangement joins TRBV29-1 to TRBJ1-2; D is possibly TRBD1 (6 bases). CDR1 is SQVTM, CDR2 ANQGSEA, per germline. The CDR3 totals 13 residues. V was trimmed by 4 bases and J by 2 bases, leaving 11 bases between them. This chain's CDR3 is CSVVGGENYGYTF. CDR3 coding DNA: TGCAGCGTTGTAGGGGGGGAAAACTATGGCTACACCTTC.